These 3 T cell receptor beta chains were all obtained from the same sample, sequenced in a study of regulatory T cells in long-lasting Graves disease. Libraries of TCR beta came from iRepertoire HTBI primers plus Arm-PCR of CDR3 regions. Each CDR3 protein gets one entry after TCRdb re-called the multiplex PCR reads with MiXCR. Of 420,000 or so distinct CDR3 sequences listed, roughly 15% are singletons. Time point here: newly diagnosed GD, antithyroid drugs for less than 3 months. With RNA extracted from PBMCs as input, the TCR library was made. The sample also formed part of further work on T cells in Graves' hyperthyroidism and ophthalmopathy.

The sequenced sample was peripheral blood mononuclear cells (PBMCs), obtained at new diagnosis, from a patient treated with antithyroid drugs. The origin of the receptors is a woman younger than 35 with Graves disease.

The table lists this clonotype with many counts. The chain links TRBV2 to TRBJ2-6; TRBD1 aligns across 9 bases. Germline loops: CDR1 SNHLY, CDR2 FYNNEI. Trimming cost V 5 bases and J 1 base; bases outside gene matches: 6. The length of the CDR3 is 17 residues. This CDR3 reads CASSPGQGVSGANVLTF. Here the CDR3 DNA reads TGTGCCAGCAGTCCGGGACAGGGCGTTTCTGGGGCCAACGTCCTGACTTTC.

This clonotype was detected ten times or more. The chain recombines TRBV12-3 or TRBV12-4 with TRBJ1-2; D might be TRBD1 (6 bases). Trimming removed 5 bases at V and 4 bases at J, with 11 bases between. This CDR3 is 13 amino acids long. The CDR3 spells CASSLDRTYGYTF. Written as DNA, the CDR3 is TGTGCCAGCAGTCTAGACAGGACCTATGGCTACACCTTC.

The sample holds many counts of this clonotype. V gene TRBV2 combines with J gene TRBJ2-1; D not resolved. The CDR3 runs 15 residues. Germline assignment: CDR1 SNHLY and CDR2 FYNNEI. Trimming stripped 9 bases from V and 6 bases from J, with 21 bases between. The DNA for the CDR3 is TGTGCCAGTTTTGGTCCTACCTCGATCTTCAATGAGCAGTTCTTC. As protein: CASFGPTSIFNEQFF. Drawing the rest from reference TRBV2 and TRBJ2-1, the complete variable domain is EPEVTQTPSHQVTQMGQEVILRCVPISNHLYFYWYRQILGQKVEFLVSFYNNEISEKSEIFDDQFSVERPDGSNFTLKIRSTKLEDSAMYFCASFGPTSIFNEQFFGPGTRLTVL.